Here is one TCR beta chain with its context. This entry is derived from a study of blood T cell repertoires in COVID-19. Losses at the gene ends were 2 bases for V and 1 base for J; bases not matched to a gene: 0. Germline CDR1 and CDR2: SGHTA and FQGTGA. The CDR3 length is 16 residues. Authors' data handling: Nucleated cell number was recorded as an estimate derived from reference gene primer amplification. Clones were sequenced by immunoSEQ multiplex PCR, and TCRdb holds only the in-frame ones, with some missing. That table furnishes V, J and clone size, whereas the DNA furnished D and trimming. This table has 68,000 or so clones, 75% to 90% appearing once.

The sequenced sample was peripheral blood. The receptor comes from a man in his fifties with acute or convalescent COVID-19. The genes are TRBV7-3 and TRBJ2-3, with 13 bases matching TRBD2. The CDR3 is CASSLGLAGGTDTQYF. The DNA for the CDR3 is TGTGCCAGCAGCTTAGGACTAGCGGGAGGCACAGATACGCAGTATTTT. Using reference TRBV7-3 and TRBJ2-3 for the parts outside the CDR3, the full variable domain is GAGVSQTPSNKVTEKGKYVELRCDPISGHTALYWYRQSLGQGPEFLIYFQGTGAADDSGLPNDRFFAVRPEGSVSTLKIQRTERGDSAVYLCASSLGLAGGTDTQYFGPGTRLTVL.